The 21 T cell receptor beta chains below were found in one sample sequenced in a study of T-cell memory formation after mild COVID-19. Using its own MiXCR run on the 5' RACE reads, TCRdb lists one record per CDR3 protein. The repertoire holds 450,000 to 700,000 distinct CDR3 sequences, more than 15% seen once, with 9.5% to 15% in the top ten. Sequenced: PBMCs or a T cell subset sorted from them (not recorded which). These receptors were obtained from an adult woman who had mild COVID-19 (a few samples of this study predate the infection). Cell type and time point are not known.

The rearrangement joins TRBV7-2 to TRBJ1-1; D is unresolved. Trimming removed 3 bases from V and 6 bases from J, with 11 bases in between. The CDR3 spans 13 residues. Looked up from germline, CDR1 is SGHTA and CDR2 is FQGNSA. The chain's CDR3 is CASSFQMGSEAFF. CDR3 nucleotides: TGTGCCAGCAGCTTTCAAATGGGTTCTGAAGCTTTCTTT.

This chain joins TRBV11-3 and TRBJ2-1; D is uncertain. The CDR3 is 13 residues long. The germline gives CDR1 SGHNT, CDR2 YENEEA. Trimming shortened V by 1 base and J by 6 bases, and 7 bases separated the two germline ends. CDR3 sequence: CASSLGPRNEQFF. The CDR3 DNA is TGTGCCAGCAGCTTAGGTCCGCGCAATGAGCAGTTCTTC.

The chain carries TRBV5-6 and TRBJ2-3, with D possibly being TRBD2 (5 bases). This CDR3 region has 15 residues. Germline assignment: CDR1 SGHDT and CDR2 YYEEEE. The V end lost 0 bases, the J end lost 2 bases, and 10 bases lay between the germline ends. The CDR3 DNA reads as TGTGCCAGCAGCTTGGAAGGACTGTACACAGATACGCAGTATTTT. Its protein product is CASSLEGLYTDTQYF.

The chain has TRBV7-9 and TRBJ1-1, with TRBD1 matching 7 bases. The CDR3 is made up of 15 amino acids. The germline gives CDR1 SEHNR, CDR2 FQNEAQ (reference sequence). Trimming at V came to 5 bases and at J to 6 bases, leaving 12 bases not matched to a gene. The CDR3 DNA reads as TGTGCCAGCAGCCCCCCGACAGGGCGGAATGCTGAAGCTTTCTTT. Its translation is CASSPPTGRNAEAFF.

There are a few counts of this clonotype. The chain joins TRBV5-1 to TRBJ2-6; D is unresolved. The CDR3 runs to 18 residues. Germline V gene lookup returns CDR1 SGHRS and CDR2 YFSETQ. V lost 1 base to trimming and J lost 0 bases, with 14 bases between them. Written as DNA, the CDR3 is TGCGCCAGCAGCTTGCTTCTTACCCCCAGCTCTGGGGCCAACGTCCTGACTTTC. Its protein is CASSLLLTPSSGANVLTF.

This clonotype was counted only a few times. V gene TRBV12-3 or TRBV12-4 combines with J gene TRBJ2-7, with D possibly called TRBD1 or TRBD2 (5 bases each). Trimming left V 6 bases short and J 6 bases short, with 18 bases between. The CDR3 contains 14 residues. CDR3 amino acids: CASSDEGRRVEQYF. The CDR3 nucleotides read TGTGCCAGCAGCGATGAGGGGCGCAGGGTCGAGCAGTACTTC.

A few counts support this clonotype. The V and J genes are TRBV7-9 and TRBJ2-4; D is perhaps TRBD1 (6 bases). The CDR3 has 17 residues. The V and J ends lost 4 bases and 0 bases respectively, with 16 bases between them. Germline V gene sequence: CDR1 SEHNR, CDR2 FQNEAQ (reference sequence). The CDR3 DNA reads as TGTGCCAGCAGCTCCGCTACAGGGCCTCTAGCCAAAAACATTCAGTACTTC. It is translated as CASSSATGPLAKNIQYF.

The rearrangement joins TRBV20-1 to TRBJ1-2; D is undetermined. Germline assignment: CDR1 DFQATT and CDR2 SNEGSKA (reference sequence). This CDR3 contains 12 residues. Trimming left V 6 bases short and J 8 bases short, with 16 bases between. The CDR3 reads CSAHTGRRGYTF. CDR3 nucleotides: TGCAGTGCACATACCGGGAGGAGAGGCTACACCTTC.

This clonotype was observed a few times. This chain links TRBV5-1 with TRBJ1-1; D remains unclear. V lost 0 bases, J lost 0 bases, and 18 bases lay in between. Looked up from germline, CDR1 is SGHRS and CDR2 is YFSETQ. The CDR3 consists of 18 residues. CDR3 DNA sequence: TGCGCCAGCAGCTTGGTGGAGGGAGAAACCCAGATGAACACTGAAGCTTTCTTT. It specifies CASSLVEGETQMNTEAFF.

The rearrangement links TRBV14 to TRBJ2-1; 9 nucleotides agree with TRBD1. This CDR3 is 15 amino acids long. The germline gives CDR1 SGHDN, CDR2 FVKESK. The V segment lost 4 bases and the J segment 4 bases; nucleotides outside the gene matches: 5. CDR3 coding DNA: TGTGCCAGCAGCCTTCTACAGGGGGCATACAATGAGCAGTTCTTC. Translating gives CASSLLQGAYNEQFF.

This clonotype was picked up a small number of times. CDR3 in amino acids: CASSWGGTAIYEQYF. The CDR3 DNA reads as TGTGCCAGCAGTTGGGGGGGGACAGCGATCTACGAGCAGTACTTC. The chain combines TRBV12-3 or TRBV12-4 with TRBJ2-7; D might be TRBD1 or TRBD2, each matching 7 bases. V lost 4 bases and J lost 3, with 16 bases in between. CDR3 length: 15 amino acids.

The V and J genes are TRBV6-5 and TRBJ2-1; D gene uncertain. CDR1 MNHEY and CDR2 SVGAGI come from the germline V gene. The CDR3 loop spans 13 amino acids. V dropped 2 bases and J dropped 10 bases, with 12 bases sitting between them. DNA of the CDR3: TGTGCCAGCAGTTACGAGGTGATGGAGGAGCAGTTCTTC. It codes for CASSYEVMEEQFF.

The chain recombines TRBV24-1 with TRBJ1-4, with D unresolved. V dropped 9 bases and J dropped 7 bases, with 8 bases sitting between them. CDR3 length: 11 residues. Germline V gene lookup returns CDR1 KGHDR and CDR2 SFDVKD. The DNA for the CDR3 is TGTGCCACCGGGGTGGGTGAAAAACTGTTTTTT. Protein product: CATGVGEKLFF.

This clonotype appeared a few times. The DNA for the CDR3 is TGTGCCAGCAGCTTAGACGGGGAAGCTTTCTTT. Its protein product is CASSLDGEAFF. This chain connects TRBV7-9 to TRBJ1-1; D is undetermined. Germline-derived CDR1 and CDR2 are SEHNR and FQNEAQ (reference sequence). Trimming left V 1 base short and J 8 bases short, with 5 bases between. The CDR3 runs 11 residues.

The rearrangement joins TRBV20-1 to TRBJ1-1; no definite D call. From germline, CDR1 is DFQATT and CDR2 SNEGSKA (reference sequence). V was pared by 6 bases and J by 3 bases, with 20 bases between. The CDR3 totals 15 residues. CDR3 loop: CSARGVGLGDTEAFF. As DNA, the CDR3 is TGCAGTGCCCGCGGTGTCGGGCTCGGAGACACTGAAGCTTTCTTT.

The table lists this clonotype with a few counts. This CDR3 is CSATDRDVYEQYF. The CDR3 region has the DNA TGCAGTGCAACGGACAGGGATGTGTACGAGCAGTACTTC. The chain carries TRBV20-1 and TRBJ2-7, with 8 positions matching TRBD1. The length of the CDR3 is 13 residues. The germline CDR1 and CDR2 sequences are DFQATT and SNEGSKA (reference sequence). J was trimmed by 4 bases and V by 6 bases; bases with no gene match: 8.

The chain couples TRBV18 to TRBJ2-5; 7 nucleotides align to TRBD1. V lost 3 bases, J lost 3 bases, and 7 bases stayed unmatched. The germline V gene has CDR1 KGHSH and CDR2 LQKENI. This CDR3 comprises 15 residues. The CDR3: CASSPIRGTKETQYF. CDR3 sequence (DNA): TGTGCCAGCTCACCCATCAGGGGGACAAAAGAGACCCAGTACTTC.

The chain combines TRBV24-1 with TRBJ1-2, with D possibly matching TRBD1 (6 bases). V was clipped by 4 bases and J by 1 base, with 12 bases between them. The CDR3 contains 15 residues. Germline V CDR1 and CDR2: KGHDR, SFDVKD. CDR3 coding DNA: TGTGCCACCAGTGACCCCGGCAGGGGTAACTATGGCTACACCTTC. Encoded protein: CATSDPGRGNYGYTF.

V usage is TRBV18 and J usage is TRBJ2-4, with 9 bases fitting TRBD1. The V segment lost 3 bases and the J segment 1 base; nucleotides outside the gene matches: 4. The CDR3 consists of 16 residues. Germline V CDR1 and CDR2: KGHSH, LQKENI. In nucleotides, the CDR3 is TGTGCCAGCTCACCTCGGACAGGGGACGCCAAAAACATTCAGTACTTC. It encodes CASSPRTGDAKNIQYF.

The V call is TRBV7-8, the J call TRBJ1-2, with a possible D match to TRBD1 (5 bases). V was clipped by 5 bases and J by 5 bases, with 18 bases between them. The germline gives CDR1 SGHVS, CDR2 FQNEAQ. This CDR3 is 15 amino acids long. The CDR3 nucleotides are TGTGCCAGCAGCGGACATGTGGGGCTCCGATATGGCTACACCTTC. Translating gives CASSGHVGLRYGYTF.

Many counts were recorded for this clonotype. V gene TRBV5-5 combines with J gene TRBJ2-1; D may be TRBD2 (7 bases). Germline lookup yields CDR1 SGHKS and CDR2 YYEKEE (reference sequence). The CDR3 has 14 residues. The V and J ends lost 7 bases and 5 bases respectively, with 16 bases between them. Here the CDR3 reads CASGGGLVDNEQFF. The CDR3 bases are TGTGCCAGCGGGGGGGGGCTAGTTGACAATGAGCAGTTCTTC. The full variable domain, its missing parts supplied by reference TRBV5-5 and TRBJ2-1, is DAGVTQSPTHLIKTRGQQVTLRCSPISGHKSVSWYQQVLGQGPQFIFQYYEKEERGRGNFPDRFSARQFPNYSSELNVNALLLGDSALYLCASGGGLVDNEQFFGPGTRLTVL.